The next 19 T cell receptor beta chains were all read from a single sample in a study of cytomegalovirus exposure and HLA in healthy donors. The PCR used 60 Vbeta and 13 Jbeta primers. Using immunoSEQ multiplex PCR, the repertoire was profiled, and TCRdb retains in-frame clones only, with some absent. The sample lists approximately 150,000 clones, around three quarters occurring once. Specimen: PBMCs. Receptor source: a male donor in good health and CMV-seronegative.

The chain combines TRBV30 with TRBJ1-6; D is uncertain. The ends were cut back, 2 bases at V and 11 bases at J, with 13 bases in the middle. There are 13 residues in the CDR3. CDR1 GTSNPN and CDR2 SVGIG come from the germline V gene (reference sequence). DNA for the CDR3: TGTGCCTGGAGTCCCAGTCGACTCGCACCCCTCCACTTT. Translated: CAWSPSRLAPLHF.

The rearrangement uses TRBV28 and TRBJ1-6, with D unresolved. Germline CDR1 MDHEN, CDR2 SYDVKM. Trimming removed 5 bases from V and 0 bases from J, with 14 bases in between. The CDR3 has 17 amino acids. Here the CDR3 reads CASSPRQADSYNSPLHF. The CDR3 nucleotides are TGTGCCAGCAGTCCTCGGCAGGCAGACTCCTATAATTCACCCCTCCACTTT.

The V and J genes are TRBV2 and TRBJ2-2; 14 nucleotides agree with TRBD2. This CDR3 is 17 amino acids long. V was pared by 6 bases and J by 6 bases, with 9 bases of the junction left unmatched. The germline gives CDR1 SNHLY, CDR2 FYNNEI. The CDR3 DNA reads TGTGCCAGCAGCCGAAAGGGACTAGCGGGGGTGTCCGGGGAGCTGTTTTTT. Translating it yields CASSRKGLAGVSGELFF.

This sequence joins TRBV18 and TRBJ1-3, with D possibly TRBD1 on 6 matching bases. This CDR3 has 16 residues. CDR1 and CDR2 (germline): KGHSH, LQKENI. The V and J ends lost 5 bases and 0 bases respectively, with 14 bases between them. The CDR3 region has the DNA TGTGCCAGCTCAGAGCAGGGGCCCGACTCTGGAAACACCATATATTTT. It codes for CASSEQGPDSGNTIYF.

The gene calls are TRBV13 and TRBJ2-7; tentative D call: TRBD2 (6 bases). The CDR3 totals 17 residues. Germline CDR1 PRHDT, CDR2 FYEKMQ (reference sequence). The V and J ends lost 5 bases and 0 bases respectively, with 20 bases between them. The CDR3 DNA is TGTGCCAGCAGCCCGATCACCCCGGGACTGCCCTCCTACGAGCAGTACTTC. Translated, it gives CASSPITPGLPSYEQYF.

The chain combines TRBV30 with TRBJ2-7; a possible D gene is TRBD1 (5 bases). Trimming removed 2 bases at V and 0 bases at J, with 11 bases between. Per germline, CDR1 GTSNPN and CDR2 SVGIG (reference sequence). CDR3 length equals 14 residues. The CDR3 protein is CAWSWGRSSYEQYF. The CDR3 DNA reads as TGTGCCTGGAGTTGGGGCCGGAGCTCCTACGAGCAGTACTTC. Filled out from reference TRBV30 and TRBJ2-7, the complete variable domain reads SQTIHQWPATLVQPVGSPLSLECTVEGTSNPNLYWYRQAAGRGLQLLFYSVGIGQISSEVPQNLSASRPQDRQFILSSKKLLLSDSGFYLCAWSWGRSSYEQYFGPGTRLTVT.

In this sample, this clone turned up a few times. CDR3 residues: CASSTGQGVSVYEKLFF. The CDR3 bases are TGTGCCAGTAGTACGGGACAGGGAGTTTCCGTATATGAAAAACTGTTTTTT. V gene TRBV19 combines with J gene TRBJ1-4, with 9 bases lining up with TRBD1. Trimming removed 4 bases from V and 6 bases from J; junction bases left unmatched: 12. The CDR3 has 17 amino acids. Germline CDR1 is LNHDA and CDR2 is SQIVND (reference sequence). Full variable domain (remainder filled in from reference TRBV19 and TRBJ1-4): DGGITQSPKYLFRKEGQNVTLSCEQNLNHDAMYWYRQDPGQGLRLIYYSQIVNDFQKGDIAEGYSVSREKKESFPLTVTSAQKNPTAFYLCASSTGQGVSVYEKLFFGSGTQLSVL.

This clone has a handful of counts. CDR3 nucleotides: TGTGCCAGCAGTGGGGACTCCCAGGAGACCCAGTACTTC. It translates to CASSGDSQETQYF. The chain joins TRBV2 to TRBJ2-5; D is possibly TRBD2 (6 bases). The germline V gene encodes CDR1 SNHLY and CDR2 FYNNEI. Between the trimmed V and J ends, which lost 4 bases and 5 bases, there was a span of 11 bases. There are 13 residues in the CDR3.

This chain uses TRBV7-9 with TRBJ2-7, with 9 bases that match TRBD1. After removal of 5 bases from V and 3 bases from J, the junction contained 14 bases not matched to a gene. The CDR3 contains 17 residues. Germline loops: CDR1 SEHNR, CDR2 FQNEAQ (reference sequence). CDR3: CASSIVGLRDRVYEQYF. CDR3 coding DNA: TGTGCCAGCAGCATAGTTGGCCTCCGGGACAGGGTCTACGAGCAGTACTTC.

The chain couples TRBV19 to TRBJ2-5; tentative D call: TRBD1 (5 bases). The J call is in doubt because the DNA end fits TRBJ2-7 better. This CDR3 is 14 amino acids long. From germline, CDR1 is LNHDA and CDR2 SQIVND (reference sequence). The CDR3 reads CASSMDAGLDEQYF. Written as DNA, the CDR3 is TGTGCCAGTAGTATGGACGCAGGGTTGGACGAGCAGTACTTC.

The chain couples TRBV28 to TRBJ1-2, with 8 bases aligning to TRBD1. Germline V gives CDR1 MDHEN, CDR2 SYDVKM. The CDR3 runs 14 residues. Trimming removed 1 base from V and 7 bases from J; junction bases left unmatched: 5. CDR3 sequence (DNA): TGTGCCAGCAGTTTATCGAGGACAGGGCCTGGCTACACCTTC. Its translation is CASSLSRTGPGYTF.

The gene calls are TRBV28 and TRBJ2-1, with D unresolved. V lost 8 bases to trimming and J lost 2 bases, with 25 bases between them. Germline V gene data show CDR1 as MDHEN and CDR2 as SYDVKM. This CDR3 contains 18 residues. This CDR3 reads CASSAPYSLLVTYNEQFF. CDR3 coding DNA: TGTGCCAGCTCCGCCCCATATAGCCTCCTGGTAACCTACAATGAGCAGTTCTTC.

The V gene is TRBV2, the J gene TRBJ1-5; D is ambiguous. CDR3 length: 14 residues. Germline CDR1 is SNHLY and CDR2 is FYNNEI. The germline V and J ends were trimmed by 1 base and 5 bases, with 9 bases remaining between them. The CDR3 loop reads CASSEDLLYQPQHF. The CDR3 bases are TGTGCCAGCAGTGAAGACCTACTATATCAGCCCCAGCATTTT.

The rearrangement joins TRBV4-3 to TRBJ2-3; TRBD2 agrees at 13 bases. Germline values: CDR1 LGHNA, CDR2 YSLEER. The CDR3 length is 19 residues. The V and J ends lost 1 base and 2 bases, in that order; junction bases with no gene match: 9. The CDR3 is CASSQGVLAGGSLTDTQYF. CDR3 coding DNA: TGCGCCAGCAGCCAAGGAGTACTAGCGGGAGGGTCCCTCACAGATACGCAGTATTTT.

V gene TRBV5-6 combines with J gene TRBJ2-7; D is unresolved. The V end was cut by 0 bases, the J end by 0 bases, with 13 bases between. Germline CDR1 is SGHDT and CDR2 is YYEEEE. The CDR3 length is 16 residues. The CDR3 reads CASSLAGGSSSYEQYF. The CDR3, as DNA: TGTGCCAGCAGCTTGGCCGGCGGTAGTAGCTCCTACGAGCAGTACTTC.

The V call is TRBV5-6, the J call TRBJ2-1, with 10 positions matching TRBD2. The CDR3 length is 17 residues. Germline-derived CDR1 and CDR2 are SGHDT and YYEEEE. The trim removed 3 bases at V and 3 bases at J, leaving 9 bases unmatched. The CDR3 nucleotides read TGTGCCAGCAGCTGGGAAAAGCGGGGGGGATTCTACAATGAGCAGTTCTTC. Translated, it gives CASSWEKRGGFYNEQFF.

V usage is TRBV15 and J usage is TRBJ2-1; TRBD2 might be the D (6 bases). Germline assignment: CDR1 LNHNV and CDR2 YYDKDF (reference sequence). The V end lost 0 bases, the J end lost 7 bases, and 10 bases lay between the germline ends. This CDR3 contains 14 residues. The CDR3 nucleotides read TGTGCCACCAGCAGAGAAGCAGGGAGGAATGAGCAGTTCTTC. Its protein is CATSREAGRNEQFF.

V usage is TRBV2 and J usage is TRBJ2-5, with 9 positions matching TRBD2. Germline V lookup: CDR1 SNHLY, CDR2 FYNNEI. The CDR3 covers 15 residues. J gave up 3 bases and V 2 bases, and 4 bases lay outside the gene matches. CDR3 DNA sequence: TGTGCCAGCAGTGAACTTGCTAGCGGGGAAGAGACCCAGTACTTC. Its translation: CASSELASGEETQYF.

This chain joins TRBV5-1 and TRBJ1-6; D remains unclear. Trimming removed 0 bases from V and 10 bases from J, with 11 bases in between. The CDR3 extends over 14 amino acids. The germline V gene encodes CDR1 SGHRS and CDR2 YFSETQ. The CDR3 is CASSLGQVESPLHF. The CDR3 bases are TGCGCCAGCAGCTTGGGCCAGGTGGAATCACCCCTCCACTTT.